The 4 T cell receptor beta chains reported below all come from one sample, sequenced in a study of T-cell memory formation after mild COVID-19. TCRdb re-analysed the 5' RACE reads in MiXCR, keeping a single row per CDR3 protein. The sample shows 250,000 to 350,000 distinct CDR3 sequences, more than 13% of them seen only once. The sample taken for sequencing was PBMCs or a T cell subset sorted from them (not recorded which). These receptors all come from a man between 18 and 35 years old who had mild COVID-19 (a few samples of this study predate the infection). Cell type and time point are not known.

The chain uses TRBV6-2 or TRBV6-3 and TRBJ1-1, with 7 bases matching TRBD1. The CDR3 consists of 13 residues. Germline V lookup: CDR1 MNHEY, CDR2 SVGEGT. V lost 10 bases and J lost 9; bases outside the gene matches: 14. The CDR3 loop is CATLTGTTSQAFF. The DNA for the CDR3 is TGTGCCACCCTGACAGGGACAACCTCTCAAGCTTTCTTT.

This clonotype was seen a few times. The genes are TRBV12-3 or TRBV12-4 and TRBJ1-5; a weak D match, TRBD1 (5 bases). The length of the CDR3 is 14 residues. Trimming cost V 1 base and J 4 bases, with 8 bases left between them. CDR3 in amino acids: CASSLGQPNQPQHF. The CDR3 DNA follows: TGTGCCAGCAGTTTAGGACAGCCTAATCAGCCCCAGCATTTT.

With respect to this clonotype: Given a much more abundant clone one base away, this may be a read error. The V gene is TRBV4-2, the J gene TRBJ1-5; maybe TRBD1 (5 bases). This CDR3 spans 16 amino acids. Germline values: CDR1 LGHNA, CDR2 YNFKEQ. Trimming removed 0 bases from V and 7 bases from J, with 16 bases in between. CDR3: CASSQDASQVRQPQHF. The CDR3 region has the DNA TGTGCCAGCAGCCAAGATGCCTCACAGGTACGCCAGCCCCAGCATTTT.

This clonotype came up a few times. V is TRBV12-3 or TRBV12-4 and J is TRBJ1-5; possible D gene TRBD1, 6 bases. The CDR3 is 16 residues long. Trimming left V 3 bases short and J 4 bases short, with 16 bases between. The CDR3 here is CASSLWGPGENQPQHF. The CDR3 bases are TGTGCCAGCAGTTTGTGGGGGCCCGGGGAAAATCAGCCCCAGCATTTT.